These T cell receptor beta chains were read from a single sample in a study of OX40 agonist ivuxolimab in advanced cancers. Some clones are missing from TCRdb's copy, which holds only in-frame ones; the method was immunoSEQ multiplex PCR. This sample yields about 83,000 clones, of which 65% to 90% are seen a single time; roughly 0.62% belongs to the top ten. The specimen was CD4+ or CD8+ T cells sorted from blood, collected in a trial of the OX40 agonist ivuxolimab. The source is an adult with an advanced solid tumor such as melanoma, head and neck, liver or kidney cancer. Each CDR3 is given with its conserved first and last residue. A D gene is named only where the DNA matches it firmly. Size is omitted from some rows. Given values are once, few, many or a class for expanded clones.

clone size,J gene,D gene,V gene,CDR3 protein,CDR3 DNA
NA,TRBJ2-6,TRBD1,TRBV30,CACYDRDRVRSGANVLTF,TGTGCCTGTTACGACCGGGACAGGGTAAGGTCTGGGGCCAACGTCCTGACTTTC
NA,TRBJ1-5,TRBD1,TRBV7-8,CASSINRGEINQPQHF,TGTGCCAGCAGCATAAACAGGGGTGAGATCAATCAGCCCCAGCATTTT
NA,TRBJ2-5,NA,TRBV7-3,CASSPQGGHRDTYKETQYF,TGTGCCAGCAGCCCCCAGGGGGGGCACCGGGACACATACAAAGAGACCCAGTACTTC
once,TRBJ2-2,NA,TRBV11-1,CASSLLGGGTGELFF,TGTGCCAGCAGCTTACTTGGGGGCGGAACCGGGGAGCTGTTTTTT
NA,TRBJ1-6,NA,TRBV5-1,CASSPGGGSGYSPLHF,TGCGCCAGCAGCCCGGGCGGTGGGTCCGGCTATTCACCCCTCCACTTT
NA,TRBJ2-3,NA,TRBV7-9,CASSWIDNTQYF,TGTGCCAGCAGCTGGATAGATAATACGCAGTATTTT
few,TRBJ1-1,TRBD1,TRBV10-3,CAIRPTGVNTEAFF,TGTGCCATCAGACCAACAGGGGTGAACACTGAAGCTTTCTTT
few,TRBJ1-6,TRBD1,TRBV7-9,CATKDRAGNSPLHF,TGTGCCACTAAAGACAGGGCAGGGAATTCACCCCTCCACTTT
NA,TRBJ2-2,NA,TRBV5-6,CASSLYTTGELFF,TGTGCCAGCAGCTTGTATACCACCGGGGAGCTGTTTTTT
NA,TRBJ1-6,NA,TRBV6-6,CASSPDSYNSPLHF,TGTGCCAGCAGCCCCGACTCCTATAATTCACCCCTCCACTTT
NA,TRBJ1-4,TRBD1,TRBV5-4,CASSSGRTGNEKLFF,TGTGCCAGCAGCTCCGGCCGGACAGGGAATGAAAAACTGTTTTTT
NA,TRBJ2-3,NA,TRBV2,CASSEAVLGTQYF,TGTGCCAGCAGTGAAGCAGTACTGGGTACGCAGTATTTT
NA,TRBJ2-3,NA,TRBV7-3,CASSSDRLNTDTQYF,TGTGCCAGCAGCTCCGACAGGCTTAACACAGATACGCAGTATTTT
few,TRBJ1-2,TRBD1,TRBV9,CASRPSGGFSGYTF,TGTGCCAGCAGGCCCTCAGGGGGCTTCAGTGGCTACACCTTC
few,TRBJ1-2,NA,TRBV7-2,CASSPPRGLGYTF,TGTGCCAGCAGCCCCCCCCGTGGGCTAGGCTACACCTTC
NA,TRBJ2-2,NA,TRBV5-4,CASSYLGHTGELFF,TGTGCCAGCAGTTACCTTGGGCACACCGGGGAGCTGTTTTTT
NA,TRBJ2-2,NA,TRBV4-3,CASSLGLTNTGELFF,TGCGCCAGCAGCCTCGGACTGACGAACACCGGGGAGCTGTTTTTT
NA,TRBJ1-5,NA,TRBV19,CASSWAPIGNQPQHF,TGTGCCAGTAGTTGGGCACCTATTGGCAATCAGCCCCAGCATTTT
NA,TRBJ2-3,NA,TRBV2,CASREKGGVSTDTQYF,TGTGCCAGCAGAGAGAAGGGGGGGGTGAGCACAGATACGCAGTATTTT
NA,TRBJ1-4,NA,TRBV5-4,CASSGVEEKLFF,TGTGCCAGCAGTGGGGTTGAAGAAAAACTGTTTTTT
NA,TRBJ2-3,NA,TRBV10-3,CAISETDTQYF,TGTGCCATCAGTGAAACAGATACGCAGTATTTT
NA,TRBJ2-7,NA,TRBV20-1,CSASQVHEQYF,TGCAGTGCTAGTCAAGTACACGAGCAGTACTTC
NA,TRBJ1-2,NA,TRBV6-5,CASSFSPGGYGYTF,TGTGCCAGCAGTTTTAGCCCGGGAGGCTATGGCTACACCTTC
NA,TRBJ2-7,NA,TRBV6-1,CASRRGAEEQYF,TGTGCCAGCAGAAGAGGGGCGGAGGAGCAGTACTTC
NA,TRBJ1-5,NA,TRBV23-1,CASSQGGPQPQHF,TGCGCCAGCAGTCAAGGGGGGCCTCAGCCCCAGCATTTT
NA,TRBJ2-1,TRBD2,TRBV7-8,CASSLALRLAGGRNEQFF,TGTGCCAGCAGCTTAGCGCTAAGACTAGCGGGGGGAAGGAATGAGCAGTTCTTC
NA,TRBJ1-5,NA,TRBV19,CASTGPPSNQPQHF,TGTGCCAGTACCGGGCCCCCCAGCAATCAGCCCCAGCATTTT
NA,TRBJ1-4,TRBD1,TRBV5-4,CASSLQGAVEKLFF,TGTGCCAGCAGCTTACAGGGGGCCGTTGAAAAACTGTTTTTT
NA,TRBJ2-3,NA,TRBV4-2,CASSYVKGEDTQYF,TGTGCCAGCAGCTATGTGAAGGGGGAAGATACGCAGTATTTT
once,TRBJ2-7,NA,TRBV7-2,CASSLGLDRSEQYF,TGTGCCAGCAGCTTAGGACTAGATCGTTCCGAGCAGTACTTC
NA,TRBJ2-1,NA,TRBV19,CASSGGGHNEQFF,TGTGCCAGTAGTGGAGGGGGACACAATGAGCAGTTCTTC
NA,TRBJ2-3,NA,TRBV18,CASSPWSRGNTDTQYF,TGTGCCAGCTCACCATGGTCACGGGGGAACACAGATACGCAGTATTTT
NA,TRBJ2-4,NA,TRBV7-2,CASSLGGSKNIQYF,TGTGCCAGCAGCTTAGGGGGGAGCAAAAACATTCAGTACTTC
NA,TRBJ1-5,NA,TRBV2,CASSEGSGRDQPQHF,TGTGCCAGCAGTGAAGGGTCTGGTCGGGATCAGCCCCAGCATTTT
NA,TRBJ2-7,NA,TRBV5-1,CASSLGLDSYEQYF,TGCGCCAGCAGCTTGGGACTCGACTCCTACGAGCAGTACTTC
once,TRBJ2-7,TRBD1,TRBV18,CASSPRTGSSYEQYF,TGTGCCAGCTCACCACGGACAGGGAGCTCCTACGAGCAGTACTTC
NA,TRBJ2-7,NA,TRBV6-5,CASRTEVPYEQYF,TGTGCCAGCAGGACAGAAGTCCCCTACGAGCAGTACTTC